The source of this T cell receptor (beta chain) is a study of cytomegalovirus exposure and HLA in healthy donors. The V end lost 0 bases, the J end lost 1 base, and 6 bases lay between the germline ends. This CDR3 is 15 amino acids long. Germline CDR1 reads SGHTA; CDR2 reads FQGNSA. A word on this clone: As yet, its antigen is unknown.

Study-wide findings and caveats: As a later analysis revealed, the rate of TCR association differed by HLA locus, with DRB1 most and HLA-C fewest.

The primer mix had 60 Vbeta and 13 Jbeta primers. Generated by immunoSEQ multiplex PCR, the TCRdb table keeps only in-frame clones and is missing some. The sample has 100,000 to 150,000 clones; over 60% are singletons. Sequencing input: PBMCs. V and J are TRBV7-2 and TRBJ2-2, with D possibly being TRBD1 (6 bases). The clonotype comes from an older woman in good health and CMV-seropositive. Here the CDR3 DNA reads TGTGCCAGCAGCTTAGCGGGACAGAACACCGGGGAGCTGTTTTTT. Encoded protein: CASSLAGQNTGELFF.